This T cell receptor (beta chain) was captured by sequencing in a study of CXCR3-negative and CXCR3-positive naive CD8 T cells. Looking at the study overall: Sequencing yielded about 135 million TRB reads, roughly 1.5 +/- 0.3 million per library.

It was by 5' RACE with UMI labels that the TRB cDNA libraries were prepared. TCRdb reprocessed the 5' RACE reads and keeps a single row for each CDR3 protein, giving no DNA. In all, the sample yields nearly 45,000 distinct CDR3 sequences. The CDR3 length is 13 residues. CDR1 LGHDT and CDR2 YNNKEL come from the germline V gene (reference sequence). Regarding the study as a whole: Similar levels of surface CD5 were seen between naive subsets; TCR strength was inferred from TRB CDR3 properties.

A remark on this clonotype: Its antigen is unidentified.

The chain combines TRBV3-1 with TRBJ2-7. The sequence was obtained from a human donor in good health. Some clones in this sample may be carry-over from other donors' samples. Sequencing input: memory CD8+ T cells from blood. This chain's CDR3 is CASSQDFVREQYF.